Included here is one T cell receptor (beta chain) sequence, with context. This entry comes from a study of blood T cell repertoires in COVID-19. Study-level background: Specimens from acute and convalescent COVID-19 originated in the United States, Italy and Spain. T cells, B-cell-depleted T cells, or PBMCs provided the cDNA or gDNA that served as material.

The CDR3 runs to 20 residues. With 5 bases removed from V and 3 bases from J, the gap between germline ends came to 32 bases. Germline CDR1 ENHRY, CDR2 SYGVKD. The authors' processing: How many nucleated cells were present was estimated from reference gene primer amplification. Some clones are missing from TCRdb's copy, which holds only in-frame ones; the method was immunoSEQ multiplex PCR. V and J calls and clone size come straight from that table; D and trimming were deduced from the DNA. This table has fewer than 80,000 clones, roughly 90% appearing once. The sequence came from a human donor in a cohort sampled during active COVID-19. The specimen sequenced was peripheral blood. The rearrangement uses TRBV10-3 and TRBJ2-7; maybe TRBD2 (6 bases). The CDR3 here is CAISPGFSPGRDGGSYEQYF. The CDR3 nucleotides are TGTGCCATCAGTCCGGGATTCTCCCCCGGGCGGGACGGAGGGAGCTACGAGCAGTACTTC.